A selection of T cell receptor beta chains follows, all from one sample in a study of blood T cell repertoires in COVID-19. Sequenced by immunoSEQ multiplex PCR; TCRdb stores in-frame clones only, minus some. The repertoire holds 250,000 to 350,000 clones, with about 88% as singletons. Sequencing was performed on peripheral blood. All receptors come from a human donor with COVID-19, enrolled during active disease. The donor label of this sample is uncertain. Both conserved end residues are part of each CDR3. The order of the fields is clone size, J gene, D gene, V gene, CDR3 DNA, CDR3 protein. D genes are given only for firm matches. Clone size appears in some rows only: once, few, many, or a class for an expanded clone.

clone_size: -
j_call: TRBJ1-5
d_call: TRBD1
v_call: TRBV5-1
cdr3_nt: TGCGCCAGCAGCTCCTCGCGACAGGGAAGACATCAGCCCCAGCATTTT
cdr3_aa: CASSSSRQGRHQPQHF

clone_size: -
j_call: TRBJ2-1
d_call: -
v_call: TRBV11-3
cdr3_nt: TGTGCCAGCAGCCCACCGGGACACCGGGCGGGTGAGCAGTTCTTC
cdr3_aa: CASSPPGHRAGEQFF

clone_size: -
j_call: TRBJ2-3
d_call: TRBD2
v_call: TRBV10-3
cdr3_nt: TGTGCCATCAGTGAGGGGACTAGCGGCGGCACAGATACGCAGTATTTT
cdr3_aa: CAISEGTSGGTDTQYF

clone_size: -
j_call: TRBJ2-7
d_call: TRBD2
v_call: TRBV6-5
cdr3_nt: TGTGCCAGCAGGCTGACTAGCGGGAGCTCCTACGAGCAGTACTTC
cdr3_aa: CASRLTSGSSYEQYF

clone_size: -
j_call: TRBJ1-2
d_call: TRBD1
v_call: TRBV28
cdr3_nt: TGTGCCAGCAGTATTCCCGGACAGGGCTATGGCTACACCTTC
cdr3_aa: CASSIPGQGYGYTF

clone_size: -
j_call: TRBJ1-1
d_call: TRBD1
v_call: TRBV9
cdr3_nt: TGTGCCAGCAGCGTAGGGACAGGGCCAAGGGAAGCTTTCTTT
cdr3_aa: CASSVGTGPREAFF

clone_size: -
j_call: TRBJ1-2
d_call: -
v_call: TRBV6-1
cdr3_nt: TGTGCCAGCAGTGAATTAATTTTAGATGGCTACACCTTC
cdr3_aa: CASSELILDGYTF

clone_size: -
j_call: TRBJ1-2
d_call: TRBD1
v_call: TRBV5-1
cdr3_nt: TGCGCCAGCGGCCGAGGACAGGGGGCTTACTATGGCTACACCTTC
cdr3_aa: CASGRGQGAYYGYTF

clone_size: -
j_call: TRBJ2-1
d_call: TRBD2
v_call: TRBV5-1
cdr3_nt: TGCGCCAGCAGCTTGGGAGCGGGAGTAGGCAATGAGCAGTTCTTC
cdr3_aa: CASSLGAGVGNEQFF

clone_size: -
j_call: TRBJ2-1
d_call: -
v_call: TRBV5-4
cdr3_nt: TGTGCCAGCAGCTTTAATACAATCGCCTACAATGAGCAGTTCTTC
cdr3_aa: CASSFNTIAYNEQFF

clone_size: -
j_call: TRBJ1-4
d_call: TRBD1
v_call: TRBV7-9
cdr3_nt: TGTGCCAGCAGCTTACGCGGGACAGGGGATGAAAAACTGTTTTTT
cdr3_aa: CASSLRGTGDEKLFF

clone_size: -
j_call: TRBJ2-1
d_call: -
v_call: TRBV7-3
cdr3_nt: TGTGCCAGCAGCCGCGACAGCTACAATGAGCAGTTCTTC
cdr3_aa: CASSRDSYNEQFF

clone_size: -
j_call: TRBJ1-4
d_call: TRBD1
v_call: TRBV19
cdr3_nt: TGTGCCAGTAGTATCGGACAGGTTGCTAATGAAAAACTGTTTTTT
cdr3_aa: CASSIGQVANEKLFF

clone_size: once
j_call: TRBJ1-5
d_call: -
v_call: TRBV12-3/TRBV12-4
cdr3_nt: TGTGCCAGCACTTGGCAGATCAATCAGCCCCAGCATTTT
cdr3_aa: CASTWQINQPQHF

clone_size: -
j_call: TRBJ1-6
d_call: TRBD1
v_call: TRBV5-6
cdr3_nt: TGTGCCAGCAGCTTCGGGACAGGCTATAATTCACCCCTCCACTTT
cdr3_aa: CASSFGTGYNSPLHF

clone_size: -
j_call: TRBJ2-7
d_call: TRBD2
v_call: TRBV27
cdr3_nt: TGTGCCAGCAGCCCAGCGGGAGGGTCCTACGAGCAGTACTTC
cdr3_aa: CASSPAGGSYEQYF

clone_size: -
j_call: TRBJ1-1
d_call: -
v_call: TRBV5-1
cdr3_nt: TGCGCCAGCAGCTTGATGGGAGAGAACACTGAAGCTTTCTTT
cdr3_aa: CASSLMGENTEAFF

clone_size: -
j_call: TRBJ2-1
d_call: TRBD2
v_call: TRBV7-2
cdr3_nt: TGTGCCAGCAGCTTAGGGTCTAGCGGATACAATGAGCAGTTCTTC
cdr3_aa: CASSLGSSGYNEQFF

clone_size: -
j_call: TRBJ2-1
d_call: -
v_call: TRBV28
cdr3_nt: TGTGCCAGCAGTTTAGTTGGTGAACTGCAGTTCTTC
cdr3_aa: CASSLVGELQFF

clone_size: -
j_call: TRBJ2-3
d_call: TRBD1
v_call: TRBV19
cdr3_nt: TGTGCCAGTAGTATACTTGGGACAGGGGCGAAAGATACGCAGTATTTT
cdr3_aa: CASSILGTGAKDTQYF

clone_size: many
j_call: TRBJ2-3
d_call: -
v_call: TRBV7-9
cdr3_nt: TGTGCCAGCAGCTCCGGACAGAGCACAGATACGCAGTATTTT
cdr3_aa: CASSSGQSTDTQYF

clone_size: -
j_call: TRBJ1-5
d_call: -
v_call: TRBV2
cdr3_nt: TGTGCCAGCACCGAAGCAGGGGCCAATCAGCCCCAGCATTTT
cdr3_aa: CASTEAGANQPQHF

clone_size: -
j_call: TRBJ2-2
d_call: TRBD1
v_call: TRBV5-1
cdr3_nt: TGCGCCAGCAGCCCTGGGACAGGGGATCCGGACACCGGGGAGCTGTTTTTT
cdr3_aa: CASSPGTGDPDTGELFF

clone_size: -
j_call: TRBJ2-7
d_call: -
v_call: TRBV19
cdr3_nt: TGTGCCAGTAGTCCACTGCGGGCGAGCTCCTACGAGCAGTACTTC
cdr3_aa: CASSPLRASSYEQYF